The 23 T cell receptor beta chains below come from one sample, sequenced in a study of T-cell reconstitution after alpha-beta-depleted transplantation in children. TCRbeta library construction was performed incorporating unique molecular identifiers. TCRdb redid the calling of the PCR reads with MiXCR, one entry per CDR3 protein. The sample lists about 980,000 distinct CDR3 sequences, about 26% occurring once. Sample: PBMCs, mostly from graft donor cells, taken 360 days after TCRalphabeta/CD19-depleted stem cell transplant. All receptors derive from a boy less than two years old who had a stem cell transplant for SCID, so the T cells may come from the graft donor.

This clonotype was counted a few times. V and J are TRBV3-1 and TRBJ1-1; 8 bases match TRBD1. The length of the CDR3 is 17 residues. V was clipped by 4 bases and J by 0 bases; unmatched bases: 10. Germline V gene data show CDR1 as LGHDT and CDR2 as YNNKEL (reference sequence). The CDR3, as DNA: TGTGCCAGCAGCCTGATAAGTCGGACAGGGATGAACACTGAAGCTTTCTTT. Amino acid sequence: CASSLISRTGMNTEAFF.

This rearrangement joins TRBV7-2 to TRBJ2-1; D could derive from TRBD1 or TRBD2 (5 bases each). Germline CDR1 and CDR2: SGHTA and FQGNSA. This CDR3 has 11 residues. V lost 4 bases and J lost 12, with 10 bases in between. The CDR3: CASSWGPGQFF. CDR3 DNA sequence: TGTGCCAGCAGCTGGGGACCTGGGCAGTTCTTC.

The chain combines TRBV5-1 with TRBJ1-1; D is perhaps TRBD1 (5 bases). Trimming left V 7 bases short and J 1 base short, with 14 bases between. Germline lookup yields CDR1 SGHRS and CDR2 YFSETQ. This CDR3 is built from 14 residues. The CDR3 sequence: CASGGRQPNTEAFF. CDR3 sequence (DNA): TGCGCCAGCGGGGGGAGGCAACCGAACACTGAAGCTTTCTTT.

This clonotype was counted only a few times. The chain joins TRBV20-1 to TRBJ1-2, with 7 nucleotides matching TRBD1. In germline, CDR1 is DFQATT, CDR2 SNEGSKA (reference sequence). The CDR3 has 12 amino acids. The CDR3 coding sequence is TGCAGCCCTAATCGACAGGGCCTTAGCTACACCTTC. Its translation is CSPNRQGLSYTF.

Here the CDR3 reads CASSYSDTGEAFF. The CDR3 DNA is TGTGCCAGCAGTTACTCCGACACAGGTGAAGCTTTCTTT. The rearrangement uses TRBV6-5 and TRBJ1-1; a weak D match, TRBD1 (5 bases). Trimming removed 0 bases at V and 7 bases at J, with 9 bases between. Germline-derived CDR1 and CDR2 are MNHEY and SVGAGI. The CDR3 extends over 13 amino acids.

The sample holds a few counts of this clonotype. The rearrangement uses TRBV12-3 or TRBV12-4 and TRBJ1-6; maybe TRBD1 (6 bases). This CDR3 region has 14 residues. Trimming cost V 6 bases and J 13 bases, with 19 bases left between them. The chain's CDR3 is CASSLGPGAPPLHF. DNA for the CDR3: TGTGCCAGCAGCCTAGGACCAGGGGCCCCCCCCCTCCACTTT.

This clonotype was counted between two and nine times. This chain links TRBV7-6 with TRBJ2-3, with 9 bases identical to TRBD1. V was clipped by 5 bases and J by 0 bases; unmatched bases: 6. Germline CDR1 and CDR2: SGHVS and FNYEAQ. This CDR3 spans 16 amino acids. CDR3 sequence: CASSTGQGLSTDTQYF. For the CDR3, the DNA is TGTGCCAGCAGCACGGGACAGGGCTTAAGCACAGATACGCAGTATTTT. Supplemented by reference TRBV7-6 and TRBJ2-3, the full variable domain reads GAGVSQSPRYKVTKRGQDVALRCDPISGHVSLYWYRQALGQGPEFLTYFNYEAQQDKSGLPNDRFSAERPEGSISTLTIQRTEQRDSAMYRCASSTGQGLSTDTQYFGPGTRLTVL.

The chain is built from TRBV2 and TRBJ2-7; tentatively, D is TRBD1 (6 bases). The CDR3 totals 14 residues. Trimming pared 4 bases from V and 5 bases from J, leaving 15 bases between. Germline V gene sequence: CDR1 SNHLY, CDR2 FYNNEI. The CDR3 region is CASSARQVLDEQYF. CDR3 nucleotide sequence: TGTGCCAGCAGTGCCCGACAGGTCCTGGACGAGCAGTACTTC.

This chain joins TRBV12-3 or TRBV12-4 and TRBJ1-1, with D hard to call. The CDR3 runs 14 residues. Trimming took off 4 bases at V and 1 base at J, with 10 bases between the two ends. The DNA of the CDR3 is TGTGCCAGCAGTTCAGAGTACCCGAACACTGAAGCTTTCTTT. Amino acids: CASSSEYPNTEAFF.

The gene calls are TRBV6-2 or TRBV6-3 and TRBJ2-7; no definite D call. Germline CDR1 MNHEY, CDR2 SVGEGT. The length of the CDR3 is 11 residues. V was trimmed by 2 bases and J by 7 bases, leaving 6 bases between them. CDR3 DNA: TGTGCCAGCAGTTACACACAAGAGCAGTACTTC. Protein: CASSYTQEQYF.

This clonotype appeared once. The CDR3 DNA is TGTGCCAGCAGCCAAGGCGGTGACAGGGGGCTCTCGAACACTGAAGCTTTCTTT. Translation gives CASSQGGDRGLSNTEAFF. This chain connects TRBV4-2 to TRBJ1-1; 10 positions match TRBD1. Per the germline V gene, CDR1 is LGHNA and CDR2 is YNFKEQ. J lost 1 base, V lost 1 base, and 9 bases had no gene match. There are 18 residues in the CDR3.

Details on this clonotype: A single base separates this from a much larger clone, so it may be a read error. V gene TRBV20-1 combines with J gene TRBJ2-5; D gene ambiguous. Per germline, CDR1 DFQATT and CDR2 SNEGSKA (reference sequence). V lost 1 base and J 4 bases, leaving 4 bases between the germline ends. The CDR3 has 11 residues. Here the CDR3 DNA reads TGCAGTGCTAGAGCCCCAGAGACCCAGTACTTC. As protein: CSARAPETQYF.

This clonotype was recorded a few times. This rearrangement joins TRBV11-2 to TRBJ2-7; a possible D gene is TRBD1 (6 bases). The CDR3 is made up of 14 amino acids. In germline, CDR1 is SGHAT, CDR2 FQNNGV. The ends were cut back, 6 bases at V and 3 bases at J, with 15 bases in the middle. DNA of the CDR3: TGTGCCAGCAGTGCGGTCCAGGGGTACTACGAGCAGTACTTC. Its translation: CASSAVQGYYEQYF.

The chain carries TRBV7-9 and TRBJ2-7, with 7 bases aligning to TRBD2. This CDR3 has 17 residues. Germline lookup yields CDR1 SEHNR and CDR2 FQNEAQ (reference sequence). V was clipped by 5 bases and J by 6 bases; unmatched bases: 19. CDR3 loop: CASSGLDGAGFGSEQYF. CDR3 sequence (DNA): TGTGCCAGCAGCGGACTAGACGGGGCTGGCTTTGGGTCCGAGCAGTACTTC.

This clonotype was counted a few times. The CDR3 DNA is TGTGCCAGCAGCGTAGTGCTAGCGGGGCCCTACAATGAGCAGTTCTTC. Its translation: CASSVVLAGPYNEQFF. The chain has TRBV9 and TRBJ2-1, with 9 bases fitting TRBD2. The CDR3 loop spans 16 amino acids. Germline trimming cut 0 bases from V and 2 bases from J; bases unmatched to any gene: 3. CDR1 and CDR2 (germline): SGDLS, YYNGEE.

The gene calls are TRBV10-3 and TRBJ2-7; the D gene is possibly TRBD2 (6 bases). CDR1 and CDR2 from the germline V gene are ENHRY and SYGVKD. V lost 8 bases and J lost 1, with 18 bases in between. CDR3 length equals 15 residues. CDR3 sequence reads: CAICPRDGGSYEQYF. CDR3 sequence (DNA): TGTGCCATCTGTCCCCGGGACGGGGGATCCTACGAGCAGTACTTC.

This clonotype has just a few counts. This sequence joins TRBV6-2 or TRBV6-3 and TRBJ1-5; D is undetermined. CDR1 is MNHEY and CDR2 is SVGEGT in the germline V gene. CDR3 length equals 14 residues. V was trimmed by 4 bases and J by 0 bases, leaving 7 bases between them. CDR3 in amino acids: CASSWTDSNQPQHF. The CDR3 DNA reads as TGTGCCAGCAGTTGGACCGATAGCAATCAGCCCCAGCATTTT.

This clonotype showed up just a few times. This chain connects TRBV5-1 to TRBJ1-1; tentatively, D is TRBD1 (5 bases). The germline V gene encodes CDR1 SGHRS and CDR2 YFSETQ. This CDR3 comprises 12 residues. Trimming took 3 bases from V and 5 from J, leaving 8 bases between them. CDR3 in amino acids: CASSWWGTEAFF. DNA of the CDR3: TGCGCCAGCAGCTGGTGGGGGACTGAAGCTTTCTTT.

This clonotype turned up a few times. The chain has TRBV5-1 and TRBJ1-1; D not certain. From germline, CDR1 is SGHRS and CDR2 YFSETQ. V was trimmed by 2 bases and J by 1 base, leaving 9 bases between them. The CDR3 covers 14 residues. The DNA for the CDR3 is TGCGCCAGCAGCTTCCAACTACGGAACACTGAAGCTTTCTTT. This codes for CASSFQLRNTEAFF.

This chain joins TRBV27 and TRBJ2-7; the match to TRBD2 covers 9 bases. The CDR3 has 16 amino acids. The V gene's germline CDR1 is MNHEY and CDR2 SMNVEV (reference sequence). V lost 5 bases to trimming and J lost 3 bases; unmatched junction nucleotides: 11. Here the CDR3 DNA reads TGTGCCAGCAGTCCTAGTAGCGGGGGCCTTAGCTACGAGCAGTACTTC. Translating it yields CASSPSSGGLSYEQYF.

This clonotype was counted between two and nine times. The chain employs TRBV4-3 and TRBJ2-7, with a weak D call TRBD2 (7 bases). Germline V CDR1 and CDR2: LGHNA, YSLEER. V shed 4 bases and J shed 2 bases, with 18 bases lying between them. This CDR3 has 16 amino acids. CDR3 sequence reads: CASSPEPAGQTYEQYF. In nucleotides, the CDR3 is TGCGCCAGCAGCCCGGAACCAGCGGGACAAACCTACGAGCAGTACTTC.

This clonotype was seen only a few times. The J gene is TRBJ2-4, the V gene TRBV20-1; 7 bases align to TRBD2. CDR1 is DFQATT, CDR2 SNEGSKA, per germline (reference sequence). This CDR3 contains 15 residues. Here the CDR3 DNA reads TGCTCTTTGAGGGAGGGGTGGAGGGCCAAAAACATTCAGTACTTC. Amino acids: CSLREGWRAKNIQYF.

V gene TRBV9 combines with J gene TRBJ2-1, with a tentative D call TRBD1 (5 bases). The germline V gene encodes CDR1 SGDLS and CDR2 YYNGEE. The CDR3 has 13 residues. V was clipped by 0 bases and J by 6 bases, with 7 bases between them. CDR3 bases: TGTGCCAGCAGCGTAGAAGGGGTCAATGAGCAGTTCTTC. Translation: CASSVEGVNEQFF. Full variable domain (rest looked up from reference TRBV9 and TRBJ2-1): DSGVTQTPKHLITATGQRVTLRCSPRSGDLSVYWYQQSLDQGLQFLIQYYNGEERAKGNILERFSAQQFPDLHSELNLSSLELGDSALYFCASSVEGVNEQFFGPGTRLTVL.